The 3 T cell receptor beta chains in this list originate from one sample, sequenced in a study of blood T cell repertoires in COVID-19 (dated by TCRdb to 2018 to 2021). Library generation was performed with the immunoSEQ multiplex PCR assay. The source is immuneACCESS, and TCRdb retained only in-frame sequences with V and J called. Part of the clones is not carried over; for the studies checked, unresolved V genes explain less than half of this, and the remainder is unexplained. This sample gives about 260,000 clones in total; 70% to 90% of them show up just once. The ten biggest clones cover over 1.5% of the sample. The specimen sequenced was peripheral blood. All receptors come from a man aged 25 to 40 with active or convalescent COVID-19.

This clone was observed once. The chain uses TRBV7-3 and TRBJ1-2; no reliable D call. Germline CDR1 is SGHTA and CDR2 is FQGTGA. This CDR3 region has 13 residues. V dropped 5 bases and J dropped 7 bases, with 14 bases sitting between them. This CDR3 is CASSPGHPGGYTF. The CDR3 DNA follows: TGTGCCAGCAGCCCTGGGCATCCCGGTGGCTACACCTTC.

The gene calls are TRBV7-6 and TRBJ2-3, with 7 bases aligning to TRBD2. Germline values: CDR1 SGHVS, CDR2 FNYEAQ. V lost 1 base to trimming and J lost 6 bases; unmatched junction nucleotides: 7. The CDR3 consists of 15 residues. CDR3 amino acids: CASSLGGLRPDTQYF. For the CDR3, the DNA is TGTGCCAGCAGCTTAGGGGGACTAAGACCCGATACGCAGTATTTT.

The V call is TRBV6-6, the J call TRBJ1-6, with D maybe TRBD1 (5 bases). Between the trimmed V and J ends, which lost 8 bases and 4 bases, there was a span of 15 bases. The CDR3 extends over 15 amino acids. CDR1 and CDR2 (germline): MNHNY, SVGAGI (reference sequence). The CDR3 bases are TGTGCCAGCCGACAGCCTCTTGCTTATAATTCACCCCTCCACTTT. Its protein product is CASRQPLAYNSPLHF.